Sequencing of this T cell receptor (beta chain) was carried out in a study of beta chain features in type 1 diabetes. Germline CDR1 SGDLS, CDR2 YYNGEE. V was cut by 4 bases and J by 0 bases, with 11 bases left in between. The CDR3 spans 14 residues. Sequenced material consisted of expressed TCRB transcripts (all of the isolated RNA was reverse transcribed). This table comes from immunoSEQ multiplex PCR, and its TCRdb copy is limited to in-frame clones, with some not included. The table lists more than 300,000 clones, roughly 13% of them singletons. Only a few counts were recorded for this clone. Its matching antigen is unknown. Study-level results: In type 1 diabetes patients, VDJ junctions had fewer insertions; deletions at these junctions were more frequent. In every one of the four CD4+ subsets, TCRB CDR3s were moderately but significantly shorter in Type 1 diabetes patients.

The sequence derives from a woman between 18 and 29 years old with type 1 diabetes. The V and J genes are TRBV9 and TRBJ2-7; the D gene is possibly TRBD1 (5 bases). Sequencing was done on a sample of naive CD4+ T cells from blood. In nucleotides, the CDR3 is TGTGCCAGCAGCCTCCAGGGTTCCTCCTACGAGCAGTACTTC. Amino acids: CASSLQGSSYEQYF.